What follows are 31 T cell receptor beta chains derived from one specimen sequenced in a study of neoadjuvant anti-PD-1 for oral cavity cancer. Assay: immunoSEQ multiplex PCR; the TCRdb copy retains only in-frame clones and omits some. The sample consists of about 15,000 clones, roughly 69% of them appearing once. Sequencing was performed on PBMCs, taken before nivolumab (anti-PD-1) treatment. The receptors here all came from a person aged 35-79 years with oral cavity squamous cell carcinoma.

The J gene is TRBJ1-1, the V gene TRBV19; perhaps TRBD1 as D (5 bases). CDR3 size: 16 residues. The germline gives CDR1 LNHDA, CDR2 SQIVND (reference sequence). Trimming pared 8 bases from V and 3 bases from J, leaving 22 bases between. This chain's CDR3 is CASGGDGGSRYTEAFF. CDR3 coding DNA: TGTGCCAGTGGAGGGGACGGCGGGTCCCGCTACACTGAAGCTTTCTTT.

In its sample, this clone was seen a few times. The chain employs TRBV6-1 and TRBJ1-1, with D hard to call. Germline values: CDR1 MNHNS, CDR2 SASEGT. V lost 6 bases and J 2 bases, leaving 16 bases between the germline ends. CDR3 length: 15 residues. The CDR3, as DNA: TGTGCCAGCAGATCTTTAGAAGAGATCAACACTGAAGCTTTCTTT. Its protein product is CASRSLEEINTEAFF.

This chain connects TRBV27 to TRBJ1-5; the D gene is possibly TRBD1 (5 bases). The CDR3 consists of 15 residues. CDR1 and CDR2 (germline): MNHEY, SMNVEV (reference sequence). V was pared by 5 bases and J by 1 base, with 12 bases between. The CDR3 reads CASSRGSGSNQPQHF. CDR3 nucleotide sequence: TGTGCCAGCAGTCGGGGGAGTGGGAGCAATCAGCCCCAGCATTTT.

V gene TRBV2 combines with J gene TRBJ2-5, with D tentatively TRBD2 (6 bases). The germline V gene has CDR1 SNHLY and CDR2 FYNNEI. V shed 3 bases and J shed 0 bases, with 11 bases lying between them. The CDR3 extends over 15 amino acids. The CDR3 protein is CASSDEGGNQETQYF. DNA for the CDR3: TGTGCCAGCAGTGATGAGGGAGGAAACCAAGAGACCCAGTACTTC.

This chain connects TRBV7-8 to TRBJ1-2; TRBD1 aligns across 8 bases. Per the germline V gene, CDR1 is SGHVS and CDR2 is FQNEAQ. The V gene end was trimmed by 5 bases and the J gene end by 5 bases; junction bases not matched to a gene: 4. The CDR3 runs 13 residues. CDR3 amino acids: CASSHGQGYGYTF. For the CDR3, the DNA is TGTGCCAGCAGCCACGGACAGGGTTATGGCTACACCTTC.

This clone appeared once. V is TRBV7-8 and J is TRBJ1-2, with D maybe TRBD1 (6 bases). The V end was cut by 2 bases, the J end by 0 bases, with 16 bases between. This CDR3 is built from 17 residues. Germline CDR1 and CDR2: SGHVS and FQNEAQ. This CDR3 reads CASSLSQGQNPNYGYTF. CDR3 nucleotides: TGTGCCAGCAGCTTAAGTCAGGGGCAAAACCCTAACTATGGCTACACCTTC.

This clone showed up just a few times. The CDR3 nucleotides read TGCAGTGCTCGGACTATGGAGACCCAGTACTTC. Translating it yields CSARTMETQYF. The V gene is TRBV20-1, the J gene TRBJ2-5; TRBD2 might be the D (6 bases). Germline V gene lookup returns CDR1 DFQATT and CDR2 SNEGSKA (reference sequence). CDR3 length equals 11 residues. Trimming shortened V by 5 bases and J by 5 bases, and 9 bases separated the two germline ends.

This chain links TRBV9 with TRBJ2-1, with D possibly matching TRBD2 (5 bases). The V and J ends lost 0 bases and 7 bases respectively, with 11 bases between them. From germline, CDR1 is SGDLS and CDR2 YYNGEE. The CDR3 length is 14 residues. CDR3 DNA sequence: TGTGCCAGCAGCGTAGTCCAACTAGGGAATGAGCAGTTCTTC. Translation gives CASSVVQLGNEQFF.

J is TRBJ1-5 and V is TRBV6-1, with no clear D. Germline CDR1 and CDR2: MNHNS and SASEGT. This CDR3 is built from 12 residues. V lost 8 bases to trimming and J lost 3 bases, with 8 bases between them. CDR3 protein: CASVGDNQPQHF. CDR3 bases: TGTGCCAGCGTCGGGGACAATCAGCCCCAGCATTTT.

This chain links TRBV11-3 with TRBJ2-1; 8 bases agree with TRBD2. The germline gives CDR1 SGHNT, CDR2 YENEEA. Germline trimming cut 5 bases from V and 1 base from J; bases unmatched to any gene: 7. This CDR3 is built from 16 residues. Here the CDR3 DNA reads TGTGCCAGCAGCCAGAGCGGGGGACAATCCTACAATGAGCAGTTCTTC. Protein product: CASSQSGGQSYNEQFF.

This chain uses TRBV19 with TRBJ2-3; TRBD2 aligns across 8 bases. CDR3 length: 14 amino acids. The junction had 4 bases not matched to a gene; V was cut back by 5 bases and J by 3 bases. Germline V gene data show CDR1 as LNHDA and CDR2 as SQIVND (reference sequence). The CDR3 loop is CASSDSGITDTQYF. CDR3 DNA: TGTGCCAGTAGTGATAGCGGGATAACAGATACGCAGTATTTT.

Of note for this clone: The junction departs from the called germline gene at one end, perhaps through a read error. V and J are TRBV7-8 and TRBJ2-3; 8 bases match TRBD2. The CDR3 length is 15 residues. CDR1 is SGHVS, CDR2 FQNEAQ, per germline. The CDR3 region is CVSSFLAGITDTQYF. Here the CDR3 DNA reads TGTGTCAGCAGCTTTCTAGCGGGCATCACAGATACGCAGTATTTT.

The chain recombines TRBV5-4 with TRBJ2-3; 8 positions match TRBD1. The junction had 11 bases not matched to a gene; V was cut back by 4 bases and J by 4 bases. This CDR3 spans 16 amino acids. Germline CDR1 and CDR2: SGHNT and YYREEE (reference sequence). CDR3 sequence (DNA): TGTGCCAGCAGCGGAGAAAGGACAGGGAACGCAGATACGCAGTATTTT. Translation: CASSGERTGNADTQYF.

This clone has more than one count but fewer than ten. V usage is TRBV5-4 and J usage is TRBJ2-1; 8 bases fit TRBD2. The CDR3 has 18 residues. V lost 1 base and J lost 5; bases outside the gene matches: 14. CDR1 is SGHNT, CDR2 YYREEE, per germline (reference sequence). The DNA for the CDR3 is TGTGCCAGCAGCTTGCCTCGTATCGGTAGCGGGAAAGACAATGAGCAGTTCTTC. It yields the protein CASSLPRIGSGKDNEQFF. The full variable domain, completed using reference TRBV5-4 and TRBJ2-1, is ETGVTQSPTHLIKTRGQQVTLRCSSQSGHNTVSWYQQALGQGPQFIFQYYREEENGRGNFPPRFSGLQFPNYSSELNVNALELDDSALYLCASSLPRIGSGKDNEQFFGPGTRLTVL.

This chain connects TRBV9 to TRBJ2-5, with TRBD1 identical over 10 bases. Germline values: CDR1 SGDLS, CDR2 YYNGEE. The length of the CDR3 is 15 residues. With 0 bases clipped from V and 2 bases from J, the junction kept 1 base outside the gene matches. The CDR3 loop is CASSVEGQGQETQYF. The CDR3 DNA reads as TGTGCCAGCAGCGTAGAGGGACAGGGGCAAGAGACCCAGTACTTC.

The rearrangement uses TRBV2 and TRBJ2-7, with TRBD1 matching 8 bases. The V segment lost 3 bases and the J segment 6 bases; nucleotides outside the gene matches: 7. The CDR3 covers 14 residues. The V gene's germline CDR1 is SNHLY and CDR2 FYNNEI. This chain's CDR3 is CASSDWAQGGEQYF. The CDR3 DNA follows: TGTGCCAGCAGTGATTGGGCACAGGGGGGCGAGCAGTACTTC.

The chain couples TRBV6-5 to TRBJ2-5; 7 bases match TRBD2. The germline V gene has CDR1 MNHEY and CDR2 SVGAGI. There are 14 residues in the CDR3. V shed 0 bases, J shed 5 bases, and the junction held 3 bases outside the gene matches. This CDR3 reads CASSYSGGWETQYF. DNA of the CDR3: TGTGCCAGCAGTTACTCGGGGGGGTGGGAGACCCAGTACTTC.

This clone is classed as medium-sized (0.01 to 0.1%). This chain connects TRBV2 to TRBJ1-4; no definite D call. CDR1 is SNHLY and CDR2 is FYNNEI in the germline V gene. The length of the CDR3 is 15 residues. Trimming removed 2 bases at V and 4 bases at J, with 11 bases between. Here the CDR3 DNA reads TGTGCCAGCAGTGAATCGTACGGATATAATGAAAAACTGTTTTTT. This codes for CASSESYGYNEKLFF.

The rearrangement uses TRBV7-3 and TRBJ2-1, with D hard to call. V lost 5 bases, J lost 5 bases, and 13 bases lay in between. Germline V gene data show CDR1 as SGHTA and CDR2 as FQGTGA. The CDR3 is 14 residues long. The CDR3 region has the DNA TGTGCCAGCAGCCCAGCCCGGGCCGACAATGAGCAGTTCTTC. This gives the protein CASSPARADNEQFF.

V and J are TRBV30 and TRBJ2-6, with D possibly TRBD1 on 6 matching bases. The CDR3 runs 16 residues. The V end lost 7 bases, the J end lost 1 base, and 17 bases lay between the germline ends. Germline lookup yields CDR1 GTSNPN and CDR2 SVGIG (reference sequence). CDR3 nucleotide sequence: TGTGCCTCGCTAACAGGGCTAATTTCTGGGGCCAACGTCCTGACTTTC. Its protein product is CASLTGLISGANVLTF.

There are a few counts of this clone. The chain uses TRBV6-6 and TRBJ1-5, with no clear D. The V gene's germline CDR1 is MNHNY and CDR2 SVGAGI (reference sequence). This CDR3 has 15 amino acids. The V end lost 6 bases, the J end lost 0 bases, and 12 bases lay between the germline ends. CDR3 nucleotides: TGTGCCAGCAGGAAGGAAGGAGGTAGCAATCAGCCCCAGCATTTT. It is translated as CASRKEGGSNQPQHF.

The genes are TRBV10-3 and TRBJ1-2; D unresolved. Germline V gene lookup returns CDR1 ENHRY and CDR2 SYGVKD. The length of the CDR3 is 13 residues. V was clipped by 8 bases and J by 0 bases, with 10 bases between them. The CDR3 sequence: CAIQGTANYGYTF. The DNA for the CDR3 is TGTGCCATCCAAGGCACGGCTAACTATGGCTACACCTTC.

This clone was seen more than once but under ten times. V and J are TRBV19 and TRBJ1-5, with D unresolved. The CDR3 extends over 19 amino acids. CDR1 is LNHDA, CDR2 SQIVND, per germline (reference sequence). The V gene lost 8 bases and the J gene lost 0 bases, with 26 bases spanning the gap. CDR3 in amino acids: CASHHSPYAALYSNQPQHF. The CDR3, as DNA: TGTGCCAGTCACCACTCGCCGTATGCAGCCCTATATAGCAATCAGCCCCAGCATTTT.

V gene TRBV4-1 combines with J gene TRBJ1-4; 10 positions match TRBD1. The germline V gene has CDR1 MGHRA and CDR2 YSYEKL. This CDR3 has 17 amino acids. The trim removed 5 bases at V and 4 bases at J, leaving 10 bases unmatched. The CDR3 region is CASSNTGTGEYNEKLFF. The CDR3, as DNA: TGCGCCAGCAGCAATACCGGGACAGGGGAATATAATGAAAAACTGTTTTTT.

This clone was recorded a few times. V is TRBV19 and J is TRBJ2-1; TRBD2 agrees at 7 bases. Germline CDR1 LNHDA, CDR2 SQIVND (reference sequence). The trim removed 6 bases at V and 0 bases at J, leaving 5 bases unmatched. This CDR3 has 15 residues. This chain's CDR3 is CASSVGGSSYNEQFF. In DNA form, the CDR3 reads TGTGCCAGTAGCGTGGGGGGGAGCTCCTACAATGAGCAGTTCTTC.

V gene TRBV6-6 combines with J gene TRBJ2-7; no definite D call. The CDR3 is 14 amino acids. Trimming pared 0 bases from V and 3 bases from J, leaving 9 bases between. Germline assignment: CDR1 MNHNY and CDR2 SVGAGI (reference sequence). CDR3 sequence (DNA): TGTGCCAGCAGTTACTCGTCCCGGTACTACGAGCAGTACTTC. Its translation is CASSYSSRYYEQYF.

This clone was detected a few times. The chain recombines TRBV28 with TRBJ2-7; tentatively, D is TRBD1 (6 bases). Per the germline V gene, CDR1 is MDHEN and CDR2 is SYDVKM. The V end lost 6 bases, the J end lost 1 base, and 19 bases lay between the germline ends. The CDR3 is made up of 16 amino acids. The CDR3 nucleotides read TGTGCCAGCAGCAGCCCCGGGACACCATCTTCCTACGAGCAGTACTTC. Translated: CASSSPGTPSSYEQYF.

The chain carries TRBV5-4 and TRBJ1-2, with 7 nucleotides matching TRBD1. Looked up from germline, CDR1 is SGHNT and CDR2 is YYREEE (reference sequence). V dropped 4 bases and J dropped 14; count of bases not matched to a gene: 11. This CDR3 region has 12 residues. The CDR3 sequence: CASSTGQDLYTF. In DNA, the CDR3 is TGTGCCAGCAGCACCGGACAGGACCTCTATACCTTC. Full variable domain (rest looked up from reference TRBV5-4 and TRBJ1-2): ETGVTQSPTHLIKTRGQQVTLRCSSQSGHNTVSWYQQALGQGPQFIFQYYREEENGRGNFPPRFSGLQFPNYSSELNVNALELDDSALYLCASSTGQDLYTFGSGTRLTVV.

DNA for the CDR3: TGCAGTGCTAGAGACTCCTACGAGCAGTACTTC. Protein sequence: CSARDSYEQYF. This sequence joins TRBV20-1 and TRBJ2-7; no firm D call. V was trimmed by 0 bases and J by 0 bases, leaving 0 bases between them. The CDR3 spans 11 residues. CDR1 is DFQATT and CDR2 is SNEGSKA in the germline V gene (reference sequence).

This clone occurred a few times. The chain couples TRBV27 to TRBJ2-7; 8 nucleotides match TRBD1. J was trimmed by 7 bases and V by 8 bases; bases with no gene match: 7. Germline-derived CDR1 and CDR2 are MNHEY and SMNVEV (reference sequence). The CDR3 totals 12 residues. The CDR3 nucleotides read TGTGCCAGCGCCCGGACAGGGAGTGAGCAGTACTTC. This codes for CASARTGSEQYF.

The J gene is TRBJ1-2, the V gene TRBV2; D perhaps matches TRBD1 (5 bases). Trimming removed 3 bases at V and 8 bases at J, with 16 bases between. CDR3 size: 14 residues. Germline lookup yields CDR1 SNHLY and CDR2 FYNNEI. This CDR3 is CASSERDSYGGYTF. For the CDR3, the DNA is TGTGCCAGCAGTGAGCGAGACAGCTACGGGGGCTACACCTTC.